Shown below are 3 T cell receptor beta chains from a single sample sequenced in a study of shared clonotypes between healthy human individuals. Clones were read by immunoSEQ multiplex PCR, and TCRdb kept only the in-frame ones, dropping some. The sample lists 330,000 or so clones; 74% were seen once. Sequencing was done on a sample of memory CD4+ T cells sorted from blood. Sample subset: CD45RA-negative fraction. The source of these receptors is a man younger than 45 in good health.

The CDR3 region is CASSLTQLANSPLHF. The DNA of the CDR3 is TGTGCCAGCAGCTTGACTCAGCTTGCGAATTCACCCCTCCACTTT. The chain combines TRBV7-3 with TRBJ1-6, with D hard to call. The CDR3 totals 15 residues. Germline lookup yields CDR1 SGHTA and CDR2 FQGTGA. The ends were cut back, 3 bases at V and 7 bases at J, with 13 bases in the middle.

V is TRBV7-2 and J is TRBJ2-1; a possible D gene is TRBD2 (6 bases). Germline-derived CDR1 and CDR2 are SGHTA and FQGNSA. V was cut by 1 base and J by 10 bases, with 14 bases left in between. This CDR3 contains 14 residues. CDR3 sequence: CASSLGPGGYEQFF. CDR3 bases: TGTGCCAGCAGCTTAGGGCCCGGAGGGTACGAGCAGTTCTTC.

The chain employs TRBV20-1 and TRBJ1-1; TRBD1 is a possible D gene (5 bases). Germline V CDR1 and CDR2: DFQATT, SNEGSKA (reference sequence). The CDR3 has 11 residues. Deletions cut 4 bases from V and 4 bases from J, with 7 bases between. For the CDR3, the DNA is TGCAGTGCTATGGGACTCACTGAAGCTTTCTTT. Amino acids: CSAMGLTEAFF.